This record covers a single T cell receptor (beta chain). This sample includes further DNA sequences coding for the same CDR3. This CDR3 has 13 residues. Germline V gene lookup returns CDR1 LNHDA and CDR2 SQIVND (reference sequence). J lost 3 bases, V lost 5 bases, and 2 bases had no gene match. The data are from a study of shared clonotypes between healthy human individuals. This table comes from immunoSEQ multiplex PCR, and its TCRdb copy is limited to in-frame clones, with some not included. The table lists more than 600,000 clones, roughly nine tenths of them singletons. CD45RO-negative CD8 cells positively selected for CCR7 made up the naive population, which excluded terminally differentiated effector memory CD45RA+ cells.

This clonotype was obtained from a man aged 25-45 years in good health. This chain links TRBV19 with TRBJ2-7; TRBD1 agrees at 9 bases. Sequencing was carried out using naive CD8+ T cells sorted from blood. The CDR3 spells CASSLGQGYEQYF. For the CDR3, the DNA is TGTGCCAGTAGTTTGGGACAGGGCTACGAGCAGTACTTC.